Listed below are T cell receptor beta chains from one sample, sequenced in a study of CD8+CD57+ T cells in acquired aplastic anemia. A single record per CDR3 protein comes from TCRdb applying MiXCR to the reads. This repertoire shows about 180,000 distinct CDR3 sequences, about 60% found once; its top ten account for about 44%. The source material was sorted CD4+, CD8+, or CD8+CD57+ T cells (not recorded which) from PBMCs. All receptors come from a human donor with aplastic anemia. The CDR3 runs from the conserved cysteine through the conserved F or W. A D gene is named only where the DNA matches it firmly. Clone sizes are given selectively: once, few, many, or a class where the clone is expanded.

v_gene: TRBV27; j_gene: TRBJ1-5; d_gene: .; len: 12; abundance: .; CDR3aa: CASSLGRQVQHF; CDR3nt: TGTGCCAGCAGTTTAGGCAGGCAGGTCCAGCATTTT
v_gene: TRBV10-2; j_gene: TRBJ2-5; d_gene: .; len: 16; abundance: .; CDR3aa: CASSARRGPNQETQYF; CDR3nt: TGCGCCAGCAGTGCCCGTCGGGGGCCTAACCAAGAGACCCAGTACTTC
v_gene: TRBV10-3; j_gene: TRBJ1-6; d_gene: TRBD1; len: 14; abundance: .; CDR3aa: CATDLQGVGSPLHF; CDR3nt: TGTGCCACCGATCTACAGGGGGTAGGGTCACCCCTCCACTTT
v_gene: TRBV3-1; j_gene: TRBJ2-3; d_gene: TRBD1; len: 15; abundance: .; CDR3aa: CASRNWTGDTDTQYF; CDR3nt: TGTGCCAGCAGAAATTGGACAGGGGACACAGATACGCAGTATTTT
v_gene: TRBV29-1; j_gene: TRBJ1-1; d_gene: .; len: 11; abundance: few; CDR3aa: CSVQGDTEAFF; CDR3nt: TGCAGCGTTCAAGGGGACACTGAAGCTTTCTTT
v_gene: TRBV12-3/TRBV12-4; j_gene: TRBJ1-1; d_gene: .; len: 13; abundance: once; CDR3aa: CASSPQENTEAFF; CDR3nt: TGTGCCAGCAGTCCCCAGGAGAACACTGAAGCTTTCTTT
v_gene: TRBV20-1; j_gene: TRBJ2-7; d_gene: TRBD2; len: 15; abundance: .; CDR3aa: CSAWDSGATDYEQYF; CDR3nt: TGCAGTGCCTGGGATAGCGGGGCCACCGACTACGAGCAGTACTTC
v_gene: TRBV7-6; j_gene: TRBJ1-1; d_gene: .; len: 16; abundance: .; CDR3aa: CASSLGGEGSNTEAFF; CDR3nt: TGTGCCAGCAGCTTGGGGGGCGAGGGCTCGAACACTGAAGCTTTCTTT
v_gene: TRBV6-5; j_gene: TRBJ2-7; d_gene: TRBD2; len: 15; abundance: .; CDR3aa: CASSYETSGSGEQYF; CDR3nt: TGTGCCAGCAGTTACGAGACTAGCGGGAGTGGAGAGCAGTACTTC
v_gene: TRBV11-2; j_gene: TRBJ2-2; d_gene: .; len: 18; abundance: .; CDR3aa: CASSLRRQARSGGGELFF; CDR3nt: TGTGCCAGCAGCTTACGGCGACAGGCTAGAAGCGGTGGGGGGGAGCTGTTTTTT
v_gene: TRBV2; j_gene: TRBJ2-7; d_gene: TRBD2; len: 15; abundance: .; CDR3aa: CASRIGLAGGYEQYF; CDR3nt: TGTGCCAGCAGGATTGGACTAGCGGGAGGTTACGAGCAGTACTTC
v_gene: TRBV7-9; j_gene: TRBJ2-3; d_gene: TRBD2; len: 14; abundance: .; CDR3aa: CASSFLAGLDTQYF; CDR3nt: TGTGCCAGCAGCTTCCTAGCGGGACTCGATACGCAGTATTTT
v_gene: TRBV20-1; j_gene: TRBJ1-1; d_gene: .; len: 13; abundance: few; CDR3aa: CSASYRVHTEAFF; CDR3nt: TGCAGTGCTAGTTACAGGGTTCACACTGAAGCTTTCTTT
v_gene: TRBV5-1; j_gene: TRBJ2-7; d_gene: .; len: 13; abundance: once; CDR3aa: CASSLDLWSEQYF; CDR3nt: TGCGCCAGCAGCTTGGATTTATGGTCCGAGCAGTACTTC
v_gene: TRBV19; j_gene: TRBJ1-6; d_gene: TRBD1; len: 14; abundance: .; CDR3aa: CASSETGLNSPLHF; CDR3nt: TGTGCCAGTAGTGAGACAGGGCTAAATTCACCCCTCCACTTT
v_gene: TRBV7-6; j_gene: TRBJ2-3; d_gene: TRBD1; len: 15; abundance: .; CDR3aa: CASSLPGQGLDTQYF; CDR3nt: TGTGCCAGCAGCTTACCAGGACAGGGATTAGATACGCAGTATTTT
v_gene: TRBV29-1; j_gene: TRBJ2-1; d_gene: TRBD1; len: 13; abundance: .; CDR3aa: CSVERTGQFEQFF; CDR3nt: TGCAGCGTTGAGAGGACAGGCCAATTTGAGCAGTTCTTC
v_gene: TRBV25-1; j_gene: TRBJ2-3; d_gene: TRBD2; len: 14; abundance: .; CDR3aa: CASSESGSGDTQYF; CDR3nt: TGTGCCAGCAGTGAGAGCGGGAGCGGAGATACGCAGTATTTT
v_gene: TRBV7-9; j_gene: TRBJ1-6; d_gene: TRBD1; len: 19; abundance: .; CDR3aa: CASSSVGQPTSSYNSPLHF; CDR3nt: TGTGCCAGCAGCTCCGTGGGACAGCCCACGAGCTCCTATAATTCACCCCTCCACTTT
v_gene: TRBV2; j_gene: TRBJ1-1; d_gene: .; len: 14; abundance: .; CDR3aa: CASRADSLNTEAFF; CDR3nt: TGTGCCAGCAGAGCTGACAGTCTGAACACTGAAGCTTTCTTT
v_gene: TRBV9; j_gene: TRBJ2-3; d_gene: .; len: 15; abundance: .; CDR3aa: CASSESGASTDTQYF; CDR3nt: TGTGCCAGCAGCGAATCGGGGGCTAGCACAGATACGCAGTATTTT
v_gene: TRBV10-3; j_gene: TRBJ1-5; d_gene: TRBD1; len: 16; abundance: .; CDR3aa: CAISGSGQGLNQPQHF; CDR3nt: TGTGCCATCAGTGGGTCCGGACAGGGCCTCAATCAGCCCCAGCATTTT
v_gene: TRBV15; j_gene: TRBJ2-1; d_gene: .; len: 12; abundance: .; CDR3aa: CATSRDGVGQFF; CDR3nt: TGTGCCACCAGCAGAGATGGGGTTGGGCAGTTCTTC
v_gene: TRBV2; j_gene: TRBJ2-7; d_gene: .; len: 13; abundance: .; CDR3aa: CATSQPSSYEQYF; CDR3nt: TGTGCCACCAGTCAGCCAAGCTCCTACGAGCAGTACTTC
v_gene: TRBV25-1; j_gene: TRBJ2-2; d_gene: .; len: 16; abundance: .; CDR3aa: CASSELGGSNTGELFF; CDR3nt: TGTGCCAGCAGTGAACTCGGAGGCTCGAACACCGGGGAGCTGTTTTTT
v_gene: TRBV7-2; j_gene: TRBJ2-3; d_gene: .; len: 16; abundance: few; CDR3aa: CASSKGDITGGDTQYF; CDR3nt: TGTGCCAGCAGCAAAGGCGATATTACAGGTGGGGATACGCAGTATTTT